The sequence of this T cell receptor beta chain was determined in a study of identical twins. Points from the study as a whole: Invariant MAIT and iNKT cells are populations that could partly confound zero-insertion analyses. Within beta out-of-frame sequences, the excess sharing observed between twins was weaker.

V lost 6 bases and J lost 1, with 15 bases in between. Germline CDR1 LNHDA, CDR2 SQIVND (reference sequence). This CDR3 is 16 amino acids long. Template switching, a step in the protocol, added a universal primer site, and cDNA carried unique molecular identifiers. Each CDR3 protein is one row after TCRdb ran MiXCR on the 5' RACE reads. The sample shows 350,000 to 450,000 distinct CDR3 sequences, 18% of them seen only once. Comment on this clonotype: Its antigen is unidentified.

The material sequenced was naive T cells sorted from blood. This TCR was recovered from a man aged 45-60 years in good health. This rearrangement joins TRBV19 to TRBJ2-2; D uncertain. The CDR3 loop reads CASSVLPGGNTGELFF. For the CDR3, the DNA is TGTGCCAGTAGCGTGCTCCCGGGTGGGAACACCGGGGAGCTGTTTTTT. The full variable domain, completed using reference TRBV19 and TRBJ2-2, is DGGITQSPKYLFRKEGQNVTLSCEQNLNHDAMYWYRQDPGQGLRLIYYSQIVNDFQKGDIAEGYSVSREKKESFPLTVTSAQKNPTAFYLCASSVLPGGNTGELFFGEGSRLTVL.